The clone carrying this T cell receptor beta chain was seen just once. Its antigen is undetermined. PCR was performed using 60 Vbeta and 13 Jbeta primers. TCRdb's table, derived via immunoSEQ multiplex PCR, lists solely in-frame clones and lacks some. The table includes about 92,000 clones, 80% detected once. The entry originates in a study of cytomegalovirus exposure and HLA in healthy donors. Across the study: One earlier analysis, a look at 150 million to 200 million T cells, found roughly 120 million unique TCR beta sequences.

The CDR3 covers 18 residues. The J segment lost 4 bases and the V segment lost 3 bases, leaving 14 bases of the junction unmatched. Germline lookup yields CDR1 SEHNR and CDR2 FQNEAQ (reference sequence). Study-level findings and limits: Specificity for CMV antigens was confirmed in vitro for a few of the CMV-associated chains.

The chain joins TRBV7-9 to TRBJ1-1; 10 nucleotides agree with TRBD1. This TCR came from a man between 18 and 29 years old in good health and CMV-seronegative. Specimen: PBMCs. The chain's CDR3 is CASSLSTGTGVFGTEAFF. The CDR3 region has the DNA TGTGCCAGCAGCTTGAGTACCGGGACAGGGGTGTTCGGCACTGAAGCTTTCTTT. The full variable domain, rest sourced from reference TRBV7-9 and TRBJ1-1, is DTGVSQNPRHKITKRGQNVTFRCDPISEHNRLYWYRQTLGQGPEFLTYFQNEAQLEKSRLLSDRFSAERPKGSFSTLEIQRTEQGDSAMYLCASSLSTGTGVFGTEAFFGQGTRLTVV.